The rows below give T cell receptor beta chains drawn from one sample of a study of STAT3 mutations in large granular lymphocyte leukemia. TCRdb's copy holds only in-frame clones and misses some; the assay was immunoSEQ multiplex PCR. Among approximately 7,800 clones listed, around 92% were seen once. Sequencing used peripheral blood mononuclear cells. The receptors come from a man aged 45-60 years with T-cell large granular lymphocyte leukemia. Some clones in this sample may be carry-over from other donors' samples. Both conserved end residues are part of each CDR3.

j_gene: TRBJ2-1
v_gene: TRBV29-1
CDR3aa: CSVVTSGLHNEQFF

j_gene: TRBJ2-7
v_gene: TRBV18
CDR3aa: CASSPGQVLYEQYF

j_gene: TRBJ2-5
v_gene: TRBV6-6
CDR3aa: CASSSDRGLNWETQYF

j_gene: TRBJ1-5
v_gene: TRBV18
CDR3aa: CASSPRNQPQHF

j_gene: TRBJ2-1
v_gene: TRBV15
CDR3aa: CATSRDSGTEQFF

j_gene: TRBJ2-1
v_gene: TRBV30
CDR3aa: CAWDSYNEQFF

j_gene: TRBJ2-5
v_gene: TRBV9
CDR3aa: CASSVGAGMETQYF

j_gene: TRBJ2-5
v_gene: TRBV5-1
CDR3aa: CASSTGDRAKETQYF

j_gene: TRBJ2-3
v_gene: TRBV5-1
CDR3aa: CASSSGSTDTQYF

j_gene: TRBJ1-5
v_gene: TRBV10-3
CDR3aa: CAIKKDRGSNQPQHF

j_gene: TRBJ1-1
v_gene: TRBV25-1
CDR3aa: CASATATNTEAFF

j_gene: TRBJ1-5
v_gene: TRBV10-1
CDR3aa: CASQGQHDQPQHF

j_gene: TRBJ2-7
v_gene: TRBV13
CDR3aa: CASSLEGGSGYEQYF

j_gene: TRBJ1-1
v_gene: TRBV7-9
CDR3aa: CASSLSGTMNTEAFF

j_gene: TRBJ2-3
v_gene: TRBV6-1
CDR3aa: CASSAQGGSTDTQYF

j_gene: TRBJ1-5
v_gene: TRBV6-1
CDR3aa: CASSGDRGQPQHF

j_gene: TRBJ1-3
v_gene: TRBV9
CDR3aa: CASSVGQGNTIYF